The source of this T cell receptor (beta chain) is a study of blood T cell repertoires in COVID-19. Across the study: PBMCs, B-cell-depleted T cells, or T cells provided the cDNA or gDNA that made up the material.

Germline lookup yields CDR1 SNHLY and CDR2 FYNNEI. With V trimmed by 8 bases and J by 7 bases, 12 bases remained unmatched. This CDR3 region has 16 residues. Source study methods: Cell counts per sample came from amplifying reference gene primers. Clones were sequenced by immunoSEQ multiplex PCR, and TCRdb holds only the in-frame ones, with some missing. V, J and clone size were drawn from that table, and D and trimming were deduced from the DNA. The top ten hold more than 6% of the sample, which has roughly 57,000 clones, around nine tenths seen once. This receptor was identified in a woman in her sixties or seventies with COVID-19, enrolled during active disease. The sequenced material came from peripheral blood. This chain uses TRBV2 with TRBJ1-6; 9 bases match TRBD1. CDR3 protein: CASRGQGWGSNSPLHF. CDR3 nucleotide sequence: TGTGCCAGCCGGGGACAGGGCTGGGGGTCGAATTCACCCCTCCACTTT.